Each of the 26 T cell receptor beta chains below was sequenced from the same sample in a study of blood T cell repertoires in COVID-19. TCRdb's table, derived via immunoSEQ multiplex PCR, lists solely in-frame clones and lacks some. This repertoire shows a few hundred thousand clones, roughly 84% found once; its top ten account for approximately 6.6%. Material: PBMCs or T cells enriched from blood (not recorded which). These TCRs come from a woman in her forties or fifties who had been exposed to COVID-19.

Here the CDR3 DNA reads TGTGCCAGTAGTATTGGCCAGTACACTGAAGCTTTCTTT. Encoded protein: CASSIGQYTEAFF. The chain links TRBV19 to TRBJ1-1; unclear D gene. Germline V gene lookup returns CDR1 LNHDA and CDR2 SQIVND (reference sequence). Trimming left V 3 bases short and J 3 bases short, with 8 bases between. The CDR3 loop spans 13 amino acids. The full variable domain, completed using reference TRBV19 and TRBJ1-1, is DGGITQSPKYLFRKEGQNVTLSCEQNLNHDAMYWYRQDPGQGLRLIYYSQIVNDFQKGDIAEGYSVSREKKESFPLTVTSAQKNPTAFYLCASSIGQYTEAFFGQGTRLTVV.

This chain links TRBV3-1 (or the pseudogene TRBV3-2) with TRBJ1-1; no firm D call. There are 17 residues in the CDR3. Per the germline V gene, CDR1 is LGHDT and CDR2 is YNNKEL (reference sequence). V was trimmed by 1 base and J by 0 bases, leaving 15 bases between them. This CDR3 is CASSQADLTRLNTEAFF. CDR3 in DNA: TGTGCCAGCAGCCAAGCCGACCTGACACGCTTGAACACTGAAGCTTTCTTT.

The J gene is TRBJ1-2, the V gene TRBV15; 9 bases are a match to TRBD1. Trimming at V came to 1 base and at J to 1 base, leaving 7 bases not matched to a gene. The CDR3 covers 17 residues. Germline assignment: CDR1 LNHNV and CDR2 YYDKDF (reference sequence). The CDR3 loop reads CATSRVQGASLNYGYTF. CDR3 DNA sequence: TGTGCCACCAGCAGAGTACAGGGGGCCTCTCTTAACTATGGCTACACCTTC.

This chain links TRBV28 with TRBJ2-3; 13 nucleotides agree with TRBD2. Unmatched junction bases numbered 5, after V lost 5 bases and J lost 3 bases. In germline, CDR1 is MDHEN, CDR2 SYDVKM. CDR3 length: 16 residues. The CDR3, as DNA: TGTGCCAGCAGTACCAGACTAGCGGGGGGAACAGATACGCAGTATTTT. Translated, it gives CASSTRLAGGTDTQYF.

The rearrangement uses TRBV18 and TRBJ2-2; possibly TRBD1 for D (6 bases). V lost 5 bases and J 2 bases, leaving 9 bases between the germline ends. CDR1 is KGHSH and CDR2 is LQKENI in the germline V gene. This CDR3 is built from 14 residues. The CDR3 DNA sequence: TGTGCCAGCTCAGCGACAGGCAACACCGGGGAGCTGTTTTTT. It encodes CASSATGNTGELFF.

The chain employs TRBV4-3 and TRBJ2-2; D is unclear. This CDR3 spans 16 amino acids. The V end was cut by 0 bases, the J end by 4 bases, with 12 bases between. Germline V gene sequence: CDR1 LGHNA, CDR2 YSLEER. CDR3 DNA: TGCGCCAGCAGCCAAGAGCTAGGCGGAGCCACCGGGGAGCTGTTTTTT. Its protein product is CASSQELGGATGELFF.

The rearrangement joins TRBV10-3 to TRBJ2-5, with 11 positions matching TRBD2. V was pared by 4 bases and J by 5 bases, with 3 bases of the junction left unmatched. CDR3 length: 14 amino acids. CDR1 and CDR2 from the germline V gene are ENHRY and SYGVKD. The DNA of the CDR3 is TGTGCCATCAGTGGACTAGCGGGGCCGGAGACCCAGTACTTC. It yields the protein CAISGLAGPETQYF.

The rearrangement joins TRBV19 to TRBJ2-2, with D perhaps matching TRBD1 (5 bases). V was clipped by 3 bases and J by 4 bases, with 9 bases between them. Germline V CDR1 and CDR2: LNHDA, SQIVND (reference sequence). This CDR3 comprises 14 residues. The CDR3 sequence: CASSIRQPTGELFF. CDR3 bases: TGTGCCAGTAGTATTCGACAGCCCACCGGGGAGCTGTTTTTT.

V and J are TRBV28 and TRBJ2-5; TRBD2 agrees at 13 bases. The CDR3 runs 15 residues. CDR1 MDHEN and CDR2 SYDVKM come from the germline V gene. Unmatched junction bases numbered 3, after V lost 3 bases and J lost 5 bases. CDR3 region: CASSFQTSGGETQYF. CDR3 nucleotides: TGTGCCAGCAGTTTTCAGACTAGCGGGGGGGAGACCCAGTACTTC.

The table lists this clone with a count of one. The genes are TRBV11-2 and TRBJ1-2, with unresolved D. Deletions cut 5 bases from V and 5 bases from J, with 18 bases between. This CDR3 is built from 15 residues. Per germline, CDR1 SGHAT and CDR2 FQNNGV. The CDR3 bases are TGTGCCAGCAGCCGCGTTCGGGGTCCAGGATATGGCTACACCTTC. Translating it yields CASSRVRGPGYGYTF. Variable domain in full (rest from reference TRBV11-2 and TRBJ1-2): EAGVAQSPRYKIIEKRQSVAFWCNPISGHATLYWYQQILGQGPKLLIQFQNNGVVDDSQLPKDRFSAERLKGVDSTLKIQPAKLEDSAVYLCASSRVRGPGYGYTFGSGTRLTVV.

The chain has TRBV6-1 and TRBJ2-5; 8 bases align to TRBD2. The germline CDR1 and CDR2 sequences are MNHNS and SASEGT. The CDR3 runs 14 residues. Unmatched junction bases numbered 1, after V lost 2 bases and J lost 2 bases. The CDR3 bases are TGTGCCAGCAGTGAAATAGCGGGACAAGAGACCCAGTACTTC. This translates into CASSEIAGQETQYF.

This clone was seen more than once but under ten times. The rearrangement joins TRBV5-5 to TRBJ2-3, with 10 bases fitting TRBD2. From germline, CDR1 is SGHKS and CDR2 YYEKEE (reference sequence). The CDR3 loop spans 14 amino acids. The V segment lost 1 base and the J segment 4 bases; nucleotides outside the gene matches: 0. CDR3 sequence reads: CASSLTSGADTQYF. The DNA of the CDR3 is TGTGCCAGCAGCTTGACTAGCGGGGCAGATACGCAGTATTTT.

DNA of the CDR3: TGTGCTAGTGGACCCACAGGCCCCGGGTGGGGGGGCATATCCTACGAGCAGTACTTC. This codes for CASGPTGPGWGGISYEQYF. The V gene is TRBV12-5, the J gene TRBJ2-7; TRBD2 is a possible D gene (7 bases). The germline CDR1 and CDR2 sequences are LGHNT and FRNRAP. The CDR3 has 19 residues. Trimming removed 6 bases at V and 1 base at J, with 28 bases between.

The chain links TRBV11-3 to TRBJ1-3; D perhaps matches TRBD1 (5 bases). This CDR3 comprises 14 residues. Germline CDR1 SGHNT, CDR2 YENEEA. Trimming took 5 bases from V and 0 from J, leaving 8 bases between them. The CDR3 bases are TGTGCCAGCAGCCAGGGAAACTCTGGAAACACCATATATTTT. Residues: CASSQGNSGNTIYF.

The chain carries TRBV5-1 and TRBJ2-7; 8 bases line up with TRBD2. The length of the CDR3 is 14 residues. Germline assignment: CDR1 SGHRS and CDR2 YFSETQ. J gave up 6 bases and V 0 bases, and 5 bases lay outside the gene matches. The CDR3: CASSLDGGAGEQYF. Here the CDR3 DNA reads TGCGCCAGCAGCTTGGACGGGGGGGCAGGCGAGCAGTACTTC.

A few counts support this clone. The J gene is TRBJ2-7, the V gene TRBV5-1, with D possibly TRBD1 on 6 matching bases. Per germline, CDR1 SGHRS and CDR2 YFSETQ. With 3 bases removed from V and 0 bases from J, the gap between germline ends came to 13 bases. The CDR3 has 15 residues. CDR3 region: CASSSRGPSSYEQYF. The CDR3 region has the DNA TGCGCCAGCAGCTCCAGGGGACCGAGCTCCTACGAGCAGTACTTC.

V and J are TRBV12-3 or TRBV12-4 and TRBJ2-7; a possible D gene is TRBD2 (5 bases). The CDR3 runs 12 residues. The V and J ends lost 6 bases and 5 bases respectively, with 11 bases between them. CDR3 in DNA: TGTGCCAGCAGAGGACTCTCAGACGAGCAGTACTTC. Translation: CASRGLSDEQYF.

This chain joins TRBV4-1 and TRBJ2-7; TRBD2 agrees at 7 bases. V lost 4 bases to trimming and J lost 1 base; unmatched junction nucleotides: 4. This CDR3 comprises 14 residues. Germline lookup yields CDR1 MGHRA and CDR2 YSYEKL. The CDR3 DNA reads TGCGCCAGCAGCCTCTCCGGGGGGTCCTACGAGCAGTACTTC. Translated, it gives CASSLSGGSYEQYF.

The V gene is TRBV3-1 (or the pseudogene TRBV3-2), the J gene TRBJ2-2; D possibly corresponds to TRBD2 (5 bases). Trimming took off 1 base at V and 6 bases at J, with 15 bases between the two ends. CDR1 is LGHDT, CDR2 YNNKEL, per germline (reference sequence). The CDR3 length is 16 residues. The CDR3: CASSQVRLSSPGELFF. In DNA form, the CDR3 reads TGTGCCAGCAGCCAAGTGAGACTATCCTCCCCCGGGGAGCTGTTTTTT.

The chain links TRBV11-3 to TRBJ2-3; maybe TRBD1 (6 bases). The CDR3 consists of 15 residues. Germline CDR1 SGHNT, CDR2 YENEEA. The V and J ends lost 3 bases and 4 bases respectively, with 14 bases between them. CDR3 amino acids: CASSLSTGSADTQYF. The CDR3 nucleotides read TGTGCCAGCAGCTTGAGTACAGGGTCAGCAGATACGCAGTATTTT.

This rearrangement joins TRBV7-2 to TRBJ1-2; perhaps TRBD1 as D (5 bases). The CDR3 sequence is 14 residues long. Trimming shortened V by 6 bases and J by 8 bases, and 19 bases separated the two germline ends. Germline CDR1 is SGHTA and CDR2 is FQGNSA. The CDR3 region is CASRIGGGSVGYTF. DNA of the CDR3: TGTGCCAGCAGGATCGGCGGGGGGTCCGTCGGCTACACCTTC. The full variable domain, with the rest looked up from reference TRBV7-2 and TRBJ1-2, is GAGVSQSPSNKVTEKGKDVELRCDPISGHTALYWYRQSLGQGLEFLIYFQGNSAPDKSGLPSDRFSAERTGGSVSTLTIQRTQQEDSAVYLCASRIGGGSVGYTFGSGTRLTVV.

The chain carries TRBV5-6 and TRBJ2-1, with D unresolved. Between the trimmed V and J ends, which lost 5 bases and 0 bases, there was a span of 12 bases. Germline V gives CDR1 SGHDT, CDR2 YYEEEE. The CDR3 covers 15 residues. Here the CDR3 reads CASSLQVSSYNEQFF. The CDR3 bases are TGTGCCAGCAGTCTTCAGGTTAGCTCCTACAATGAGCAGTTCTTC.

The genes are TRBV6-5 and TRBJ1-4; TRBD1 matches at 7 bases. Germline V gene sequence: CDR1 MNHEY, CDR2 SVGAGI. With 6 bases clipped from V and 7 bases from J, the junction kept 11 bases outside the gene matches. The CDR3 sequence is 15 residues long. The CDR3 DNA is TGTGCCAGCAGAATAAACAGGGGCGGAGGTGAAAAACTGTTTTTT. Residues: CASRINRGGGEKLFF.

The chain recombines TRBV7-9 with TRBJ1-2; TRBD1 agrees at 7 bases. From germline, CDR1 is SEHNR and CDR2 FQNEAQ (reference sequence). The length of the CDR3 is 18 residues. V shed 5 bases and J 4 bases; nucleotides not matched to a gene: 19. In DNA form, the CDR3 reads TGTGCCAGCAGCCTACTTAAAGAGAGAGGGGGCCTAATCTATGGCTACACCTTC. Its protein is CASSLLKERGGLIYGYTF. The full variable domain, rest sourced from reference TRBV7-9 and TRBJ1-2, is DTGVSQNPRHKITKRGQNVTFRCDPISEHNRLYWYRQTLGQGPEFLTYFQNEAQLEKSRLLSDRFSAERPKGSFSTLEIQRTEQGDSAMYLCASSLLKERGGLIYGYTFGSGTRLTVV.

The chain combines TRBV6-2 or TRBV6-3 with TRBJ1-5; tentatively, D is TRBD1 (5 bases). From germline, CDR1 is MNHEY and CDR2 SVGEGT. V lost 5 bases and J 4 bases, leaving 9 bases between the germline ends. The CDR3 spans 13 residues. This CDR3 is CASSTGPNQPQHF. The CDR3 coding sequence is TGTGCCAGCAGTACAGGCCCAAATCAGCCCCAGCATTTT.

This clone has just one count. J is TRBJ2-2 and V is TRBV10-3; D may be TRBD1 (6 bases). This CDR3 has 13 residues. Germline CDR1 reads ENHRY; CDR2 reads SYGVKD. Deletions cut 11 bases from V and 1 base from J, with 11 bases between. The CDR3 loop is CALRTENTGELFF. DNA of the CDR3: TGTGCCTTACGGACAGAGAACACCGGGGAGCTGTTTTTT.